One sample yielded the 20 T cell receptor beta chains listed below, sequenced in a study of a mutant IDH1 vaccine in newly diagnosed glioma (dated by TCRdb to the early 2020s). The library came from the immunoSEQ multiplex PCR assay. TCRdb provides this immuneACCESS table in a form limited to in-frame rearrangements. Some clones are lacking; in checked studies, under half of them reflect an unresolved V gene, and why the rest are absent is not known. This sample gives over 35,000 clones in total; about 81% of them show up just once. About 2.5% of the sample is in the top ten clones. The time point label, as the study defines it: week 23, last vaccination. A 20-mer mutant IDH1 peptide at 300 micrograms in Montanide made up each vaccine dose, which was injected subcutaneously together with topical imiquimod. These receptors lack a known antigen. The sample was PBMCs, taken from a glioma patient whose treatment included an IDH1 peptide vaccine. The receptors come from a woman under 30 with glioma. Some clones in this sample may be carry-over from other donors' samples.

The chain combines TRBV7-9 with TRBJ1-4; 7 nucleotides line up with TRBD1. V lost 4 bases, J lost 8 bases, and 10 bases stayed unmatched. CDR1 is SEHNR and CDR2 is FQNEAQ in the germline V gene (reference sequence). CDR3 length: 15 residues. The CDR3 reads CASSSQGDWGEKLFF. The CDR3 DNA reads TGTGCCAGCAGCTCTCAGGGGGATTGGGGAGAAAAACTGTTTTTT.

V and J are TRBV5-1 and TRBJ1-1; 7 nucleotides match TRBD1. Germline-derived CDR1 and CDR2 are SGHRS and YFSETQ. The junction had 8 bases not matched to a gene; V was cut back by 6 bases and J by 0 bases. The CDR3 spans 15 residues. As DNA, the CDR3 is TGCGCCAGCATGAGAAACAGGGGCATGAACACTGAAGCTTTCTTT. Amino acids: CASMRNRGMNTEAFF. Full variable domain (rest looked up from reference TRBV5-1 and TRBJ1-1): KAGVTQTPRYLIKTRGQQVTLSCSPISGHRSVSWYQQTPGQGLQFLFEYFSETQRNKGNFPGRFSGRQFSNSRSEMNVSTLELGDSALYLCASMRNRGMNTEAFFGQGTRLTVV.

J is TRBJ1-1 and V is TRBV4-1; unclear D gene. The CDR3 contains 13 residues. The germline V gene has CDR1 MGHRA and CDR2 YSYEKL. Trimming cost V 0 bases and J 7 bases, with 9 bases left between them. For the CDR3, the DNA is TGCGCCAGCAGCCAAGATTTGGGAATTGAAGCTTTCTTT. Residues: CASSQDLGIEAFF.

CDR3 nucleotide sequence: TGTGCCAGCAGCTTGAAGGGACAGGGGGCGACCCAGTACTTC. It yields the protein CASSLKGQGATQYF. The genes are TRBV5-4 and TRBJ2-5; 12 bases agree with TRBD1. The CDR3 totals 14 residues. J gave up 7 bases and V 1 base, and 2 bases lay outside the gene matches. In germline, CDR1 is SGHNT, CDR2 YYREEE (reference sequence).

The chain combines TRBV5-1 with TRBJ1-3; D is undetermined. Trimming shortened V by 3 bases and J by 3 bases, and 16 bases separated the two germline ends. Looked up from germline, CDR1 is SGHRS and CDR2 is YFSETQ. The CDR3 contains 16 residues. This CDR3 is CASSSGRLDLGNTIYF. CDR3 DNA: TGCGCCAGCAGCTCTGGACGTCTGGACCTTGGAAACACCATATATTTT.

This clone was detected a few times. The V call is TRBV30, the J call TRBJ1-3; D remains ambiguous. V lost 4 bases and J 7 bases, leaving 11 bases between the germline ends. The CDR3 consists of 12 residues. CDR1 is GTSNPN, CDR2 SVGIG, per germline (reference sequence). DNA of the CDR3: TGTGCCTGGAACCAAGGAGGTAACACCATATATTTT. This sequence encodes CAWNQGGNTIYF.

The rearrangement joins TRBV7-9 to TRBJ2-3; no clear D. V was cut by 1 base and J by 5 bases, with 13 bases left in between. This CDR3 is 15 amino acids long. Germline V gene lookup returns CDR1 SEHNR and CDR2 FQNEAQ (reference sequence). CDR3 bases: TGTGCCAGCAGCTTAGTTGGGCTAATTGGAGATACGCAGTATTTT. This sequence encodes CASSLVGLIGDTQYF.

The chain combines TRBV6-5 with TRBJ1-4; D gene uncertain. Per the germline V gene, CDR1 is MNHEY and CDR2 is SVGAGI. The CDR3 totals 14 residues. Trimming removed 0 bases from V and 7 bases from J, with 9 bases in between. CDR3 residues: CASSYSPLSEKLFF. CDR3 nucleotide sequence: TGTGCCAGCAGTTACTCCCCTTTAAGTGAAAAACTGTTTTTT.

The chain links TRBV4-3 to TRBJ2-1, with TRBD2 as a possible D gene (5 bases). This CDR3 region has 14 residues. Per the germline V gene, CDR1 is LGHNA and CDR2 is YSLEER. Trimming pared 1 base from V and 4 bases from J, leaving 8 bases between. This CDR3 reads CASSQGGEYNEQFF. The CDR3 nucleotides are TGCGCCAGCAGCCAAGGGGGAGAGTACAATGAGCAGTTCTTC.

On this clone itself: Compared with germline, one end of the junction differs, possibly owing to a read error. The V call is TRBV7-7, the J call TRBJ2-7; 7 positions agree with TRBD2. Germline loops: CDR1 SSHAT, CDR2 FNYEAQ (reference sequence). The CDR3 consists of 15 residues. Here the CDR3 DNA reads TGTGCTAGCAGCCCTGCTAAGGGACTAAACTACGAGCAGTACTTC. It yields the protein CASSPAKGLNYEQYF.

The chain is built from TRBV27 and TRBJ2-5; D gene uncertain. Between the trimmed V and J ends, which lost 10 bases and 1 base, there was a span of 10 bases. The CDR3 length is 12 residues. The germline gives CDR1 MNHEY, CDR2 SMNVEV (reference sequence). The CDR3 sequence: CATRWGQETQYF. CDR3 coding DNA: TGTGCCACCCGGTGGGGCCAAGAGACCCAGTACTTC.

V usage is TRBV4-2 and J usage is TRBJ1-2, with D uncertain. Trimming took 3 bases from V and 6 from J, leaving 17 bases between them. CDR1 and CDR2 from the germline V gene are LGHNA and YNFKEQ. There are 15 residues in the CDR3. CDR3 amino acids: CASSHRPTAGDGYTF. The DNA of the CDR3 is TGTGCCAGCAGCCACCGCCCCACGGCCGGGGATGGCTACACCTTC.

CDR3 sequence reads: CASSQDRVATEAFF. In DNA, the CDR3 is TGTGCCAGTAGCCAGGACAGGGTGGCCACTGAAGCTTTCTTT. The chain is built from TRBV19 and TRBJ1-1; 8 bases are a match to TRBD1. The CDR3 is 14 residues long. CDR1 LNHDA and CDR2 SQIVND come from the germline V gene (reference sequence). After removal of 6 bases from V and 4 bases from J, the junction contained 7 bases not matched to a gene.

This chain joins TRBV6-5 and TRBJ1-2, with 9 bases fitting TRBD1. V shed 5 bases and J 3 bases; nucleotides not matched to a gene: 7. The CDR3 length is 15 residues. The V gene's germline CDR1 is MNHEY and CDR2 SVGAGI. As DNA, the CDR3 is TGTGCCAGCAGTACACCGGGACAGGGAGACTATGGCTACACCTTC. Encoded protein: CASSTPGQGDYGYTF.

J is TRBJ2-3 and V is TRBV7-6; TRBD2 matches 10 bases. The J segment lost 0 bases and the V segment lost 8 bases, leaving 5 bases of the junction unmatched. The CDR3 is 15 amino acids. In germline, CDR1 is SGHVS, CDR2 FNYEAQ. The CDR3 DNA reads TGTGCCAGCGGATCTAGCGGGGGTAGCACAGATACGCAGTATTTT. It specifies CASGSSGGSTDTQYF.

The chain links TRBV25-1 to TRBJ2-7, with 8 nucleotides matching TRBD2. V dropped 4 bases and J dropped 4; count of bases not matched to a gene: 3. The CDR3 totals 13 residues. Germline V gene sequence: CDR1 MGHDK, CDR2 SYGVNS. DNA for the CDR3: TGTGCCAGCAGTGCGGGAGGGCCTTACGAGCAGTACTTC. The encoded protein is CASSAGGPYEQYF.

The chain joins TRBV19 to TRBJ2-5; 7 bases match TRBD1. The J segment lost 5 bases and the V segment lost 5 bases, leaving 8 bases of the junction unmatched. Per the germline V gene, CDR1 is LNHDA and CDR2 is SQIVND (reference sequence). This CDR3 is 14 amino acids long. For the CDR3, the DNA is TGTGCCAGTAGTCCCAGACAGGGACAGGAGACCCAGTACTTC. It yields the protein CASSPRQGQETQYF.

The chain has TRBV5-1 and TRBJ2-7; D is perhaps TRBD1 (5 bases). This CDR3 has 14 residues. Trimming took 0 bases from V and 5 from J, leaving 12 bases between them. Germline CDR1 reads SGHRS; CDR2 reads YFSETQ. CDR3 DNA sequence: TGCGCCAGCAGCTTGGCCGTTGGGGCGGACGAGCAGTACTTC. This gives the protein CASSLAVGADEQYF.

The CDR3 sequence is CASSMNPGGYGYTF. Here the CDR3 DNA reads TGTGCCAGTAGTATGAACCCCGGTGGCTATGGCTACACCTTC. V and J are TRBV19 and TRBJ1-2, with D uncertain. The ends were cut back, 3 bases at V and 4 bases at J, with 12 bases in the middle. The CDR3 extends over 14 amino acids. The germline V gene encodes CDR1 LNHDA and CDR2 SQIVND (reference sequence).

This clone has only one observation. The chain is built from TRBV7-2 and TRBJ2-7, with TRBD1 identical over 9 bases. The germline CDR1 and CDR2 sequences are SGHTA and FQGNSA. The CDR3 totals 16 residues. V lost 5 bases to trimming and J lost 2 bases; unmatched junction nucleotides: 10. The CDR3 region is CASSRSTGQGAYEQYF. As DNA, the CDR3 is TGTGCCAGCAGCCGCTCAACGGGACAGGGTGCCTACGAGCAGTACTTC.